The sample holds one count of the clone carrying this T cell receptor (beta chain). Trimming pared 3 bases from V and 1 base from J, leaving 9 bases between. Germline assignment: CDR1 SNHLY and CDR2 FYNNEI. This CDR3 is built from 14 residues. Original data processing: Researchers report that nucleated cell counts were estimated from reference gene primer amplification. Method: immunoSEQ multiplex PCR; TCRdb's copy keeps in-frame clones and lacks some. That table supplies the V and J calls and clone size; D and trimming were determined from the DNA. The table records some 100,000 clones, 88% of them present only once. This sample was included in a study of blood T cell repertoires in COVID-19. Study at large: PBMCs, B-cell-depleted T cells, or T cells provided the cDNA or gDNA that made up the material.

The origin of this receptor is a woman aged 55 to 70 with acute or convalescent COVID-19. V gene TRBV2 combines with J gene TRBJ1-1, with D maybe TRBD1 (5 bases). The material sequenced was peripheral blood. CDR3 in amino acids: CASSEQGQNTEAFF. The DNA for the CDR3 is TGTGCCAGCAGTGAGCAGGGCCAGAACACTGAAGCTTTCTTT.